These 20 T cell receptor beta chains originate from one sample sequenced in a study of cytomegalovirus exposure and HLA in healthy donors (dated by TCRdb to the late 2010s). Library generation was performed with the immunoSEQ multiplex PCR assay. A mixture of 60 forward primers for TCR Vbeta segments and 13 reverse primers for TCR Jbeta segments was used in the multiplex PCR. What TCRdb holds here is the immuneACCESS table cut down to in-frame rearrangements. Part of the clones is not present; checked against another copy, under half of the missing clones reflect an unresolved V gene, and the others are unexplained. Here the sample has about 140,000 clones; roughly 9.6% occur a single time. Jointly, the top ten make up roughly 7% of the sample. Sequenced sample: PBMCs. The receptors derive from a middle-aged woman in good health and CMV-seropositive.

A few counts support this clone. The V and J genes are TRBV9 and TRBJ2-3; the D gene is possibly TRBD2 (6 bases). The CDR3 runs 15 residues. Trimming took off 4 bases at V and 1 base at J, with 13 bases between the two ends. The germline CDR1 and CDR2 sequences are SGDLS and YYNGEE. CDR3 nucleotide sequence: TGTGCCAGCAGCCTCGGGGTAGCGGGCACAGATACGCAGTATTTT. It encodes CASSLGVAGTDTQYF.

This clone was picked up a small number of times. CDR3 residues: CASKGGRGETQYF. DNA for the CDR3: TGTGCCAGCAAGGGCGGGAGGGGGGAGACCCAGTACTTC. V and J are TRBV28 and TRBJ2-5; 9 nucleotides agree with TRBD2. The germline CDR1 and CDR2 sequences are MDHEN and SYDVKM. V lost 7 bases to trimming and J lost 5 bases; unmatched junction nucleotides: 5. The CDR3 has 13 residues.

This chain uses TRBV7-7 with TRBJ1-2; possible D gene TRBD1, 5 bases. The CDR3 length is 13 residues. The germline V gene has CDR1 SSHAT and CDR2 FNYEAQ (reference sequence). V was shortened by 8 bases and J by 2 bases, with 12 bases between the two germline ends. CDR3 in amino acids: CASCSQGNYGYTF. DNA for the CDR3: TGTGCCAGCTGCTCGCAGGGCAACTATGGCTACACCTTC. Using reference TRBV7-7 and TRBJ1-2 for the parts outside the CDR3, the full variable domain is GAGVSQSPRYKVTKRGQDVTLRCDPISSHATLYWYQQALGQGPEFLTYFNYEAQPDKSGLPSDRFSAERPEGSISTLTIQRTEQRDSAMYRCASCSQGNYGYTFGSGTRLTVV.

CDR3 protein: CASSGSGLEPQHF. CDR3 nucleotides: TGTGCCAGTAGTGGGTCAGGGCTTGAGCCCCAGCATTTT. This chain connects TRBV19 to TRBJ1-5, with D maybe TRBD1 (5 bases). The CDR3 runs to 13 residues. Germline loops: CDR1 LNHDA, CDR2 SQIVND (reference sequence). Trimming took off 5 bases at V and 8 bases at J, with 13 bases between the two ends. The full variable domain, its missing parts supplied by reference TRBV19 and TRBJ1-5, is DGGITQSPKYLFRKEGQNVTLSCEQNLNHDAMYWYRQDPGQGLRLIYYSQIVNDFQKGDIAEGYSVSREKKESFPLTVTSAQKNPTAFYLCASSGSGLEPQHFGDGTRLSIL.

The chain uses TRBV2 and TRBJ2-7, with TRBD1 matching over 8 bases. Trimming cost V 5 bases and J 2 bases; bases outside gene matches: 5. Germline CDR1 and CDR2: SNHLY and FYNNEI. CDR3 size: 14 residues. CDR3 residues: CASSRTGLTYEQYF. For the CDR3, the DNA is TGTGCCAGCAGTCGGACAGGGTTGACCTACGAGCAGTACTTC.

In nucleotides, the CDR3 is TGCAGCGTTGATTACGGGACAGGGATCTCTGGCTACACCTTC. Translating it yields CSVDYGTGISGYTF. The chain is built from TRBV29-1 and TRBJ1-2, with 9 bases aligning to TRBD1. Germline trimming cut 3 bases from V and 7 bases from J; bases unmatched to any gene: 9. The length of the CDR3 is 14 residues. Germline CDR1 SQVTM, CDR2 ANQGSEA.

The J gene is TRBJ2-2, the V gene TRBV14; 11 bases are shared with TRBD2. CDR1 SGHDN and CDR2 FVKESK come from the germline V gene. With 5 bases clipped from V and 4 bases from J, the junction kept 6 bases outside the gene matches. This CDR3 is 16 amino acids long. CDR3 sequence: CASSLRGTSGTGELFF. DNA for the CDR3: TGTGCCAGCAGCTTAAGAGGGACTAGCGGCACCGGGGAGCTGTTTTTT.

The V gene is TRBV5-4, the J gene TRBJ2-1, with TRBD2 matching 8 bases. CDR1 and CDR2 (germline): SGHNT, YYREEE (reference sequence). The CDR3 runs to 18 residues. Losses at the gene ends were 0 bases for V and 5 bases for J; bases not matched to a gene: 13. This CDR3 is CASSLGGLGAGVHNEQFF. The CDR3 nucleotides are TGTGCCAGCAGCTTGGGGGGGTTGGGAGCGGGGGTTCACAATGAGCAGTTCTTC. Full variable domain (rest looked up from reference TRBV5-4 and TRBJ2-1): ETGVTQSPTHLIKTRGQQVTLRCSSQSGHNTVSWYQQALGQGPQFIFQYYREEENGRGNFPPRFSGLQFPNYSSELNVNALELDDSALYLCASSLGGLGAGVHNEQFFGPGTRLTVL.

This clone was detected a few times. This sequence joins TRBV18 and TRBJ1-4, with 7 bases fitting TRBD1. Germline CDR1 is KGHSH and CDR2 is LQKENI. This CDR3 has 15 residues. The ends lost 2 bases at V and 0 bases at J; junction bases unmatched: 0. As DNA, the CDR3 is TGTGCCAGCTCACCAGGACAGGCAACTAATGAAAAACTGTTTTTT. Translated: CASSPGQATNEKLFF.

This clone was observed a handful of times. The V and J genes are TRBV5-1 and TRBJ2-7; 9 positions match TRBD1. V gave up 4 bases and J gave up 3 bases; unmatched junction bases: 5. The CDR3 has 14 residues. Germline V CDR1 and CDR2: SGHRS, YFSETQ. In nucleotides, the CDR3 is TGCGCCAGCAGCCCGGACAGGGGCGTCTACGAGCAGTACTTC. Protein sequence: CASSPDRGVYEQYF. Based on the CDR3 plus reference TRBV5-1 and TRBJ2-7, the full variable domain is KAGVTQTPRYLIKTRGQQVTLSCSPISGHRSVSWYQQTPGQGLQFLFEYFSETQRNKGNFPGRFSGRQFSNSRSEMNVSTLELGDSALYLCASSPDRGVYEQYFGPGTRLTVT.

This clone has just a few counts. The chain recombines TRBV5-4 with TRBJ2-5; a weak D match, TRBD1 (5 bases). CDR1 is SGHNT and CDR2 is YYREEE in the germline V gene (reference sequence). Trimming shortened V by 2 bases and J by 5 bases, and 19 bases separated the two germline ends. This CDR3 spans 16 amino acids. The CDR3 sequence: CASSFEPRQGGETQYF. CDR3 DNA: TGTGCCAGCAGCTTCGAGCCGAGGCAGGGTGGGGAGACCCAGTACTTC. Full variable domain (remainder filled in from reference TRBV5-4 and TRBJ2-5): ETGVTQSPTHLIKTRGQQVTLRCSSQSGHNTVSWYQQALGQGPQFIFQYYREEENGRGNFPPRFSGLQFPNYSSELNVNALELDDSALYLCASSFEPRQGGETQYFGPGTRLLVL.

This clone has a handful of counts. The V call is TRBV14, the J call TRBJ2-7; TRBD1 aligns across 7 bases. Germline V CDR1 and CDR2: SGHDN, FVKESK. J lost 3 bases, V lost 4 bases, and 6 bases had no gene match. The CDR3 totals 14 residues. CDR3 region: CASSPQDRNYEQYF. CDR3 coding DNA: TGTGCCAGCAGCCCTCAGGACAGGAACTACGAGCAGTACTTC.

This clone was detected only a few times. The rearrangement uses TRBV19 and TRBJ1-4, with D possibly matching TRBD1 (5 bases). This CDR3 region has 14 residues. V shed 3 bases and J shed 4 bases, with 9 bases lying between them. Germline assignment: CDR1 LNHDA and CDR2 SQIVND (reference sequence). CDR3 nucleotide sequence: TGTGCCAGTAGTATTGGGGGGTTTAATGAAAAACTGTTTTTT. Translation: CASSIGGFNEKLFF.

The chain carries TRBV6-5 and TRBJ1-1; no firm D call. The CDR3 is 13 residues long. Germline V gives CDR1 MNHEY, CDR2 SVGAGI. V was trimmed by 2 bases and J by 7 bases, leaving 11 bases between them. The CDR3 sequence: CASSYPQAGEAFF. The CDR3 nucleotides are TGTGCCAGCAGTTACCCCCAGGCAGGTGAAGCTTTCTTT.

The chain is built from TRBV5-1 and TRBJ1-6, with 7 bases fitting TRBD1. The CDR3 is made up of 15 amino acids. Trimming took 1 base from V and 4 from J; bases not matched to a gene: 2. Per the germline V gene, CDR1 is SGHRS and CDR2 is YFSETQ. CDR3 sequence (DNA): TGCGCCAGCAGCTTGAGGGACAGTTATAATTCACCCCTCCACTTT. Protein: CASSLRDSYNSPLHF.

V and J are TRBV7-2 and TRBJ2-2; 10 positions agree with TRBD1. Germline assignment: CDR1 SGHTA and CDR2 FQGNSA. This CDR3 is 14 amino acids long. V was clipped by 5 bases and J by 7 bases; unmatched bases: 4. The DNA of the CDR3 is TGTGCCAGCAGCGGACGGACAGGGGGCGGGGAGCTGTTTTTT. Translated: CASSGRTGGGELFF.

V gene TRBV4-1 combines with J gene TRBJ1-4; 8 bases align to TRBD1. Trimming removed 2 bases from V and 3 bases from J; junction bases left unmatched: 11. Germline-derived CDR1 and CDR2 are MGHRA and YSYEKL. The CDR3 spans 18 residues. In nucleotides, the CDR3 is TGCGCCAGCAGCCAAAGATCTGGACAGGGTCCGGCTAATGAAAAACTGTTTTTT. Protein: CASSQRSGQGPANEKLFF.

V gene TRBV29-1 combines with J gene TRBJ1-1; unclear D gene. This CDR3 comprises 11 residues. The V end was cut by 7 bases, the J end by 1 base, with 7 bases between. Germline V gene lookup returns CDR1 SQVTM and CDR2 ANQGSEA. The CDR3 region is CSARENTEAFF. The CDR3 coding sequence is TGCAGCGCACGAGAGAACACTGAAGCTTTCTTT.

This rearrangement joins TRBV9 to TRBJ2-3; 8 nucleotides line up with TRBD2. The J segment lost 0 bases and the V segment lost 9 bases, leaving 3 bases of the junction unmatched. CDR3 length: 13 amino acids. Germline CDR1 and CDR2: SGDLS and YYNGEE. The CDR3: CANSSGSTDTQYF. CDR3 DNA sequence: TGTGCCAACTCTAGCGGGAGCACAGATACGCAGTATTTT. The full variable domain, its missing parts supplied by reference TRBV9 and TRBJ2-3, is DSGVTQTPKHLITATGQRVTLRCSPRSGDLSVYWYQQSLDQGLQFLIQYYNGEERAKGNILERFSAQQFPDLHSELNLSSLELGDSALYFCANSSGSTDTQYFGPGTRLTVL.

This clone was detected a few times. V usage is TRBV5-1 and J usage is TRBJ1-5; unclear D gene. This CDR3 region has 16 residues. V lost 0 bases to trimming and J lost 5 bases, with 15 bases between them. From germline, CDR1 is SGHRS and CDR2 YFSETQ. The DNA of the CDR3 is TGCGCCAGCAGCTTGGGCGGCCAAGGATGGGATCAGCCCCAGCATTTT. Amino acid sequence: CASSLGGQGWDQPQHF.